A selection of T cell receptor beta chains follows, all from one sample in a study of CD8 T cells in Susac syndrome. MiXCR, run by TCRdb on the immunoSEQ multiplex PCR reads, gives a single entry per CDR3 protein. The sample records over 130,000 distinct CDR3 sequences, 85% to 95% being singletons. What was sequenced was CD4+ T cells from PBMCs. These TCRs come from a human donor with Susac syndrome. Each CDR3 is given with its conserved first and last residue. Fields, in order: J gene, D gene, V gene, clone size, CDR3 protein, CDR3 DNA. D genes are given only for firm matches. Size is omitted from some rows. Given values are once, few, many or a class for expanded clones.

TRBJ2-7 | . | TRBV10-3 | . | CAISYTSGSYEQYF | TGTGCCATCAGCTACACTTCGGGCTCCTACGAGCAGTACTTC
TRBJ2-7 | TRBD2 | TRBV12-3/TRBV12-4 | . | CASSRGAGDAYEQYF | TGTGCCAGCAGTCGGGGAGCGGGAGACGCGTACGAGCAGTACTTC
TRBJ2-5 | . | TRBV5-1 | once | CASSLESRDGETQYF | TGCGCCAGCAGCTTGGAAAGCCGGGACGGGGAGACCCAGTACTTC
TRBJ2-5 | . | TRBV5-6 | . | CASSHPFRGRETQYF | TGTGCCAGCAGCCACCCCTTCAGGGGAAGGGAGACCCAGTACTTC
TRBJ1-1 | . | TRBV10-3 | . | CAISESGGRDTEAFF | TGTGCCATCAGTGAGAGTGGGGGCCGCGACACTGAAGCTTTCTTT
TRBJ1-1 | TRBD1 | TRBV6-5 | . | CASRQGQIQNTEAFF | TGTGCCAGCAGACAGGGACAGATTCAGAACACTGAAGCTTTCTTT
TRBJ2-3 | . | TRBV7-2 | . | CASSSLRSSTDTQYF | TGTGCCAGCAGCTCCCTGCGGAGCAGCACAGATACGCAGTATTTT
TRBJ2-5 | . | TRBV3-1 | . | CASSHFQETQYF | TGTGCCAGCAGCCATTTCCAAGAGACCCAGTACTTC
TRBJ2-5 | . | TRBV5-1 | . | CASSRGPTTQETQYF | TGCGCCAGCAGCAGGGGACCGACAACCCAAGAGACCCAGTACTTC
TRBJ2-3 | . | TRBV2 | . | CASRNAGPSTDTQYF | TGTGCCAGCAGGAACGCGGGACCGAGCACAGATACGCAGTATTTT
TRBJ2-7 | . | TRBV5-4 | . | CASSATGPTYEQYF | TGTGCCAGCAGCGCTACAGGTCCTACCTACGAGCAGTACTTC
TRBJ2-2 | . | TRBV30 | . | CAWSVSISTGELFF | TGTGCCTGGAGTGTATCCATATCGACCGGGGAGCTGTTTTTT
TRBJ2-5 | . | TRBV7-2 | . | CASSLISQETQYF | TGTGCCAGCAGCTTAATTAGTCAAGAGACCCAGTACTTC
TRBJ1-2 | TRBD1 | TRBV28 | . | CASSLSQWTGGYTF | TGTGCCAGCAGTTTGTCTCAATGGACAGGGGGCTACACCTTC
TRBJ1-4 | . | TRBV30 | once | CAWSVWGGDEKLFF | TGTGCCTGGAGTGTATGGGGAGGGGATGAAAAACTGTTTTTT
TRBJ1-5 | . | TRBV11-2 | . | CASSYVTGQPQHF | TGTGCCAGCAGCTACGTCACTGGGCAGCCCCAGCATTTT
TRBJ1-1 | . | TRBV20-1 | . | CSARETGINTEAFF | TGCAGTGCTAGGGAAACAGGGATCAACACTGAAGCTTTCTTT
TRBJ2-1 | TRBD2 | TRBV7-9 | . | CASSSPGLAYHNEQFF | TGTGCCAGCAGCTCTCCGGGACTAGCGTACCACAATGAGCAGTTCTTC
TRBJ1-6 | TRBD1 | TRBV5-6 | . | CASSYQGAHNSPLHF | TGTGCCAGCAGCTACCAGGGGGCCCACAATTCACCCCTCCACTTT
TRBJ1-2 | TRBD1 | TRBV7-2 | . | CASSLDRDRVGYTF | TGTGCCAGCAGCTTAGACCGGGACAGGGTAGGCTACACCTTC
TRBJ2-7 | TRBD2 | TRBV20-1 | few | CSATSGSYEQYF | TGCAGTGCTACTAGCGGGAGCTACGAGCAGTACTTC
TRBJ2-2 | . | TRBV9 | . | CASSVNLGELFF | TGTGCCAGCAGCGTAAATCTCGGGGAGCTGTTTTTT
TRBJ1-2 | . | TRBV5-1 | . | CASSLDAGVNYGYTF | TGCGCCAGCAGCTTGGATGCGGGGGTGAACTATGGCTACACCTTC
TRBJ2-2 | . | TRBV12-3/TRBV12-4 | . | CASYNMANTGELFF | TGTGCCAGCTACAATATGGCAAACACCGGGGAGCTGTTTTTT
TRBJ2-1 | . | TRBV11-2 | . | CASRRILHVSYNEQFF | TGTGCCAGCAGACGTATTCTTCATGTGTCCTACAATGAGCAGTTCTTC
TRBJ2-1 | TRBD2 | TRBV9 | . | CASTKLAGSSYNEQFF | TGTGCCAGCACTAAGCTAGCGGGATCCTCCTACAATGAGCAGTTCTTC
TRBJ2-6 | . | TRBV13 | . | CASSLKGANVLTF | TGTGCCAGCAGCTTAAAAGGGGCCAACGTCCTGACTTTC
TRBJ1-6 | TRBD1 | TRBV2 | . | CASSEIRAGTDNSPLHF | TGTGCCAGCAGTGAAATTCGGGCCGGGACAGATAATTCACCCCTCCACTTT
TRBJ1-1 | . | TRBV29-1 | once | CSVDPRGNTEAFF | TGCAGCGTTGATCCCCGAGGGAACACTGAAGCTTTCTTT
TRBJ1-5 | . | TRBV20-1 | . | CSARGGRNQPQHF | TGCAGTGCTAGAGGGGGGCGAAATCAGCCCCAGCATTTT
TRBJ2-2 | . | TRBV4-1 | . | CASSQAPGELFF | TGCGCCAGCAGCCAAGCCCCCGGGGAGCTGTTTTTT
TRBJ2-6 | . | TRBV25-1 | . | CASSALNSGANVLTF | TGTGCCAGCAGTGCGCTGAACTCTGGGGCCAACGTCCTGACTTTC
TRBJ2-3 | TRBD2 | TRBV24-1 | . | CATSDPARGTDTQYF | TGTGCCACCAGTGACCCGGCGCGGGGGACAGATACGCAGTATTTT
TRBJ1-4 | . | TRBV4-1 | . | CASSWKRGDEKLFF | TGCGCCAGCAGCTGGAAGAGAGGCGATGAAAAACTGTTTTTT
TRBJ2-7 | . | TRBV28 | . | CASSFGTSYEQYF | TGTGCCAGCAGTTTTGGGACCTCCTACGAGCAGTACTTC
TRBJ2-1 | . | TRBV6-2/TRBV6-3 | . | CASSYSILAGGNEQFF | TGTGCCAGCAGTTACTCGATACTAGCTGGTGGCAATGAGCAGTTCTTC
TRBJ1-3 | . | TRBV6-6 | . | CASRSGRSGNTIYF | TGTGCCAGCAGGTCCGGACGCTCTGGAAACACCATATATTTT
TRBJ2-1 | TRBD2 | TRBV30 | . | CALGRLAVNNEQFF | TGTGCCCTCGGGAGACTAGCGGTAAACAATGAGCAGTTCTTC
TRBJ2-4 | . | TRBV28 | . | CASSLAGAQQNIQYF | TGTGCCAGCAGTTTAGCGGGGGCGCAACAAAACATTCAGTACTTC
TRBJ2-7 | . | TRBV7-2 | . | CASSPLPGSSYEQYF | TGTGCCAGCAGCCCCTTACCCGGGTCGTCCTACGAGCAGTACTTC
TRBJ1-1 | TRBD1 | TRBV10-3 | . | CAISESNRGNRNTEAFF | TGTGCCATCAGTGAGTCCAACAGGGGTAATCGGAACACTGAAGCTTTCTTT
TRBJ2-1 | TRBD2 | TRBV7-3 | . | CASSTERGGGYEQFF | TGTGCCAGCAGCACGGAGCGGGGAGGAGGGTATGAGCAGTTCTTC
TRBJ2-5 | . | TRBV12-3/TRBV12-4 | . | CASSLIWKETQYF | TGTGCCAGCAGTTTGATTTGGAAGGAGACCCAGTACTTC